Here is one T cell receptor beta chain with its context. Germline V gene data show CDR1 as KGHSH and CDR2 as LQKENI. Between the trimmed V and J ends, which lost 3 bases and 4 bases, there was a span of 7 bases. This CDR3 has 13 residues. The data originate from a study of cytomegalovirus exposure and HLA in healthy donors. The PCR used 60 Vbeta and 13 Jbeta primers. TCRdb keeps only in-frame clones here, not all; method: immunoSEQ multiplex PCR. This table has fewer than 250,000 clones, over 60% appearing once. Healthy bone marrow donors supplied every sample. The receptor was isolated from a young man in good health and CMV-seropositive. Sequenced: PBMCs. The chain recombines TRBV18 with TRBJ2-1; D remains ambiguous. The CDR3 DNA follows: TGTGCCAGCTCACCGATGGAGTACAATGAGCAGTTCTTC. It encodes CASSPMEYNEQFF.